This T cell receptor beta chain derives from a study of cytomegalovirus exposure and HLA in healthy donors. Overall study findings and caveats: Data from an earlier analysis indicated that most TCR beta V segments were productive either about 87% or about 30% of the time. When a later analysis was performed, an Asian-associated ancestry cluster reportedly had fewer N-insertions than the roughly 640-donor mean.

With regard to this clone: The target antigen is unknown.

The V end was cut by 0 bases, the J end by 3 bases, with 6 bases between. This CDR3 has 13 amino acids. CDR1 is LGHNA and CDR2 is YNFKEQ in the germline V gene. PCR used 60 Vbeta primers and 13 Jbeta primers. As originally analysed: Per a later analysis, the number of unique TCR beta chains was around 80 million, of which 9 million to 12 million were shared. Data came from immunoSEQ multiplex PCR; TCRdb stores just in-frame clones and leaves some out. V and J calls and clone size come straight from that table; D and trimming were deduced from the DNA. The sample gives approximately 200,000 clones, around three quarters of which show up once; 4% to 4.5% is in the top ten.

This receptor was taken from a woman between 25 and 40 years old in good health and CMV-seropositive. The sample comprised PBMCs. This sequence joins TRBV4-2 and TRBJ2-7; D unresolved. The chain's CDR3 is CASSQEAFYEQYF. CDR3 DNA: TGTGCCAGCAGCCAAGAGGCCTTCTACGAGCAGTACTTC.